These 18 T cell receptor beta chains were all obtained from the same sample, sequenced in a study of shared clonotypes between healthy human individuals. Produced via immunoSEQ multiplex PCR; TCRdb's table is partial and in-frame only. Altogether about 2.1 million clones are present, about 93% being singletons, with the ten largest covering around 1.7%. Naive CD8 cells lacked CD45RO and underwent positive selection for CCR7, leaving out terminally differentiated effector memory CD45RA+ cells. Input material: naive CD8+ T cells from PBMCs. These receptors were collected from a man aged 18 to 30 in good health. Some clones in this sample may be carry-over from other donors' samples.

The rearrangement joins TRBV4-1 to TRBJ1-2, with D possibly matching TRBD1 (5 bases). The CDR3 loop spans 17 amino acids. Trimming cost V 0 bases and J 1 base, with 15 bases left between them. Germline lookup yields CDR1 MGHRA and CDR2 YSYEKL. CDR3 region: CASSQEPGPGINYGYTF. CDR3 bases: TGCGCCAGCAGCCAAGAGCCTGGTCCAGGGATTAACTATGGCTACACCTTC.

This chain joins TRBV28 and TRBJ1-5; D is ambiguous. Germline values: CDR1 MDHEN, CDR2 SYDVKM. The CDR3 is made up of 13 amino acids. Trimming pared 6 bases from V and 4 bases from J, leaving 10 bases between. The CDR3 nucleotides are TGTGCCAGCAGCTCGGACGGGAATCAGCCCCAGCATTTT. Translation gives CASSSDGNQPQHF. Based on the CDR3 plus reference TRBV28 and TRBJ1-5, the full variable domain is DVKVTQSSRYLVKRTGEKVFLECVQDMDHENMFWYRQDPGLGLRLIYFSYDVKMKEKGDIPEGYSVSREKKERFSLILESASTNQTSMYLCASSSDGNQPQHFGDGTRLSIL.

The chain joins TRBV2 to TRBJ2-7; 7 nucleotides agree with TRBD1. With 7 bases clipped from V and 8 bases from J, the junction kept 11 bases outside the gene matches. The CDR3 runs to 13 residues. Germline V lookup: CDR1 SNHLY, CDR2 FYNNEI. This CDR3 reads CASIGVGQPQQYF. The CDR3 nucleotides are TGTGCCAGCATCGGAGTGGGACAGCCCCAGCAGTACTTC.

The chain carries TRBV9 and TRBJ2-7, with D tentatively TRBD1 (6 bases). V dropped 0 bases and J dropped 5 bases, with 15 bases sitting between them. The V gene's germline CDR1 is SGDLS and CDR2 YYNGEE. The CDR3 has 15 amino acids. CDR3 region: CASSVATGTYHEQYF. CDR3 in DNA: TGTGCCAGCAGCGTAGCTACAGGGACATACCACGAGCAGTACTTC.

The table lists this clone with a count of one. The chain links TRBV7-9 to TRBJ2-7, with TRBD1 as a possible D gene (6 bases). The V gene lost 2 bases and the J gene lost 6 bases, with 11 bases spanning the gap. The CDR3 is 13 amino acids. Germline values: CDR1 SEHNR, CDR2 FQNEAQ (reference sequence). The CDR3 bases are TGTGCCAGCAGCTTAAAAACAGGGACCGAGCAGTACTTC. It translates to CASSLKTGTEQYF.

This chain uses TRBV28 with TRBJ2-5; 7 nucleotides align to TRBD1. CDR3 length equals 16 residues. Germline values: CDR1 MDHEN, CDR2 SYDVKM. Trimming removed 6 bases from V and 4 bases from J; junction bases left unmatched: 14. The CDR3 loop reads CASSPTGLGHRETQYF. The DNA of the CDR3 is TGTGCCAGCAGCCCGACAGGGCTAGGGCATCGAGAGACCCAGTACTTC.

This chain joins TRBV9 and TRBJ1-5; 9 bases are a match to TRBD1. CDR1 and CDR2 from the germline V gene are SGDLS and YYNGEE. V lost 5 bases, J lost 6 bases, and 9 bases stayed unmatched. The CDR3 extends over 15 amino acids. The CDR3 nucleotides are TGTGCCAGCAGTCCAACAGGGGGCGCATTTCAGCCCCAGCATTTT. The encoded protein is CASSPTGGAFQPQHF.

This chain uses TRBV6-4 with TRBJ2-1; D gene ambiguous. Germline-derived CDR1 and CDR2 are MRHNA and SNTAGT. This CDR3 region has 15 residues. V was pared by 6 bases and J by 2 bases, with 14 bases between. CDR3 bases: TGTGCCAGCAGCCGCGGACCCAAGCCCTACAATGAGCAGTTCTTC. As protein: CASSRGPKPYNEQFF.

The chain uses TRBV28 and TRBJ2-1, with 7 bases fitting TRBD2. The CDR3 loop spans 14 amino acids. After removal of 3 bases from V and 8 bases from J, the junction contained 7 bases not matched to a gene. Per the germline V gene, CDR1 is MDHEN and CDR2 is SYDVKM. CDR3 coding DNA: TGTGCCAGCAGTTTCCGGGGGGATGTAGATGAGCAGTTCTTC. It translates to CASSFRGDVDEQFF.

V usage is TRBV23-1 and J usage is TRBJ1-2; unclear D gene. TRBV23-1 is an ORF, and what it does is uncertain. The CDR3 consists of 18 residues. V dropped 6 bases and J dropped 2 bases, with 25 bases sitting between them. The CDR3 reads CASRQRVRRDQLNYGYTF. In nucleotides, the CDR3 is TGCGCCAGCAGACAAAGGGTTCGGAGGGATCAACTAAACTATGGCTACACCTTC.

The chain couples TRBV28 to TRBJ2-5, with D possibly TRBD1 on 6 matching bases. CDR3 length: 16 residues. The V gene's germline CDR1 is MDHEN and CDR2 SYDVKM. The germline V and J ends were trimmed by 6 bases and 0 bases, with 17 bases remaining between them. The CDR3 spells CASRPRDTRYQETQYF. CDR3 DNA: TGTGCCAGCAGGCCCCGGGACACCAGGTACCAAGAGACCCAGTACTTC.

V usage is TRBV4-2 and J usage is TRBJ1-1; no reliable D call. Trimming took 0 bases from V and 0 from J, leaving 17 bases between them. Germline CDR1 and CDR2: LGHNA and YNFKEQ. The CDR3 length is 18 residues. The CDR3 here is CASSQDAFRIGLNTEAFF. For the CDR3, the DNA is TGTGCCAGCAGCCAAGATGCCTTTCGGATAGGGCTGAACACTGAAGCTTTCTTT.

V usage is TRBV7-9 and J usage is TRBJ2-2; 12 bases line up with TRBD2. CDR3 length: 17 residues. Trimming took 5 bases from V and 0 from J; bases not matched to a gene: 4. CDR1 is SEHNR and CDR2 is FQNEAQ in the germline V gene (reference sequence). This CDR3 reads CASSPGLAGSNTGELFF. Here the CDR3 DNA reads TGTGCCAGCAGCCCCGGACTAGCGGGATCGAACACCGGGGAGCTGTTTTTT.

The chain recombines TRBV4-1 with TRBJ2-2; possibly TRBD2 for D (6 bases). V was clipped by 7 bases and J by 1 base, with 13 bases between them. The germline CDR1 and CDR2 sequences are MGHRA and YSYEKL. This CDR3 comprises 15 residues. CDR3 region: CASNNRRVNTGELFF. In DNA, the CDR3 is TGCGCCAGCAACAACAGGAGGGTGAACACCGGGGAGCTGTTTTTT.

V is TRBV28 and J is TRBJ2-5, with D possibly matching TRBD1 (5 bases). The J call may be in error: the DNA end matches TRBJ2-7 better. Germline CDR1 is MDHEN and CDR2 is SYDVKM. The CDR3 loop spans 14 amino acids. In nucleotides, the CDR3 is TGTGCCAGCAGTGACCACGCCAGGGACTACGAGCAGTACTTC. The encoded protein is CASSDHARDYEQYF.

The genes are TRBV5-8 and TRBJ1-5; unclear D gene. Trimming pared 1 base from V and 1 base from J, leaving 6 bases between. The length of the CDR3 is 14 residues. The germline V gene has CDR1 SGHTS and CDR2 YDEGEE. The DNA of the CDR3 is TGTGCCAGCAGCTTGCCACTCAGCAATCAGCCCCAGCATTTT. Translating it yields CASSLPLSNQPQHF.

The rearrangement uses TRBV11-2 and TRBJ1-1, with D maybe TRBD1 (5 bases). CDR1 and CDR2 from the germline V gene are SGHAT and FQNNGV. The V gene lost 5 bases and the J gene lost 7 bases, with 17 bases spanning the gap. The CDR3 totals 14 residues. This CDR3 reads CASSGAGGGIEAFF. In nucleotides, the CDR3 is TGTGCCAGCAGCGGGGCTGGTGGCGGGATTGAAGCTTTCTTT.

V and J are TRBV28 and TRBJ1-5; 7 positions match TRBD1. There are 13 residues in the CDR3. V lost 9 bases and J lost 7; bases outside the gene matches: 9. Germline CDR1 reads MDHEN; CDR2 reads SYDVKM. CDR3 residues: CASLQGTLQPQHF. The CDR3 nucleotides read TGTGCCAGTTTACAGGGGACCTTGCAGCCCCAGCATTTT.